This T cell receptor beta chain was found in a study of blood T cell repertoires in COVID-19. Across the whole study: The United States, Italy and Spain supplied acute and convalescent COVID-19 samples. T cells, B-cell-depleted T cells, or PBMCs provided the cDNA or gDNA that served as material.

One Seattle source followed patients from active infection through their disease course. The CDR3 extends over 13 amino acids. J was trimmed by 6 bases and V by 6 bases; bases with no gene match: 2. CDR1 WSHSY and CDR2 SAAADI come from the germline V gene. The repertoire was sequenced with immunoSEQ multiplex PCR; TCRdb's copy has only in-frame clones and lacks some. Here the sample spans 55,000 to 65,000 clones, 75% to 90% being singletons. Input material: peripheral blood. The clonotype comes from a man younger than 40 with COVID-19, enrolled during active disease. The V gene is TRBV10-2, the J gene TRBJ1-2, with 12 bases lining up with TRBD1. The CDR3 spells CASRGQGADGYTF. The DNA for the CDR3 is TGCGCCAGCAGGGGACAGGGGGCCGATGGCTACACCTTC.